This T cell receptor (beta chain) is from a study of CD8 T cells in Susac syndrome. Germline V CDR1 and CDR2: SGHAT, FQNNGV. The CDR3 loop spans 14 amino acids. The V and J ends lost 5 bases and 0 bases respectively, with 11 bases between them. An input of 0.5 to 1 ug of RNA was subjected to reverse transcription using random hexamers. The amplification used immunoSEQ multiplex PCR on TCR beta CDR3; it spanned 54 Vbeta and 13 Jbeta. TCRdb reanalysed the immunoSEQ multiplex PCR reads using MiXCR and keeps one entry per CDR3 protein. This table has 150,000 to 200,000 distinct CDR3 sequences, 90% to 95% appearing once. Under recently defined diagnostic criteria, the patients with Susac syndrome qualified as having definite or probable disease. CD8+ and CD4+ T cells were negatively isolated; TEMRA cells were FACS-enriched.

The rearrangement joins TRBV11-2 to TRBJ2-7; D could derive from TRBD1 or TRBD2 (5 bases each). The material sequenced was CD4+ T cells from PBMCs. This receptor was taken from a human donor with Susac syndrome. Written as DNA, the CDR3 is TGTGCCAGCAGCACCTCCGGGGCCTCCTACGAGCAGTACTTC. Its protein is CASSTSGASYEQYF.